These T cell receptor beta chains were read from a single sample in a study of cytomegalovirus exposure and HLA in healthy donors. The assay was immunoSEQ multiplex PCR, and TCRdb's table has in-frame clones only and misses some. The data contain about 130,000 clones, approximately 82% of them singletons. Sequenced input: PBMCs. All receptors derive from a boy younger than 10 in good health and CMV-seronegative. Both conserved end residues are part of each CDR3. The order of the fields is clone size, J gene, D gene, V gene, CDR3 protein, CDR3 DNA. A D gene is named only where the DNA matches it firmly. Only some rows state a clone size, as once, few, many or a class for expanded clones.

NA	TRBJ1-2	NA	TRBV9	CASSMASYGYTF	TGTGCCAGCAGTATGGCCTCTTATGGCTACACCTTC
NA	TRBJ2-7	NA	TRBV12-5	CASGLGGQFSSYEQYF	TGTGCTAGTGGTTTGGGAGGCCAGTTTAGCTCCTACGAGCAGTACTTC
NA	TRBJ1-4	NA	TRBV5-6	CASSFDGATNEKLFF	TGTGCCAGCAGCTTTGACGGAGCAACTAATGAAAAACTGTTTTTT
NA	TRBJ1-3	TRBD1	TRBV2	CASRGDRGGGNTIYF	TGTGCCAGCAGGGGGGACAGGGGTGGTGGAAACACCATATATTTT
once	TRBJ1-1	TRBD1	TRBV4-2	CASSTRQGPNTEAFF	TGTGCCAGCAGCACCCGACAGGGGCCCAACACTGAAGCTTTCTTT
NA	TRBJ1-2	NA	TRBV19	CASREEGRKNYGYTF	TGTGCCAGTAGAGAGGAGGGACGGAAAAACTATGGCTACACCTTC
once	TRBJ1-5	NA	TRBV18	CASSPSRAAGESNQPQHF	TGTGCCAGCTCACCATCCCGAGCCGCGGGGGAAAGCAATCAGCCCCAGCATTTT
NA	TRBJ2-7	TRBD1	TRBV7-9	CSIGQGPYEQYF	TGTTCCATCGGACAGGGTCCCTACGAGCAGTACTTC
NA	TRBJ1-5	NA	TRBV4-3	CASSQDRRKDQPQHF	TGCGCCAGCAGCCAAGATAGGAGGAAGGATCAGCCCCAGCATTTT
NA	TRBJ2-1	TRBD2	TRBV10-3	CAISGKTSGTYNEQFF	TGTGCCATCAGTGGAAAGACTAGCGGGACCTACAATGAGCAGTTCTTC
NA	TRBJ2-7	NA	TRBV7-2	CASSLAAGAYEQYF	TGTGCCAGCAGCTTAGCCGCAGGCGCCTACGAGCAGTACTTC
NA	TRBJ2-6	NA	TRBV9	CASSPIGGAGSGANVLTF	TGTGCCAGCAGCCCTATCGGGGGAGCCGGCTCTGGGGCCAACGTCCTGACTTTC
NA	TRBJ2-1	NA	TRBV4-3	CASSQDRGLDNEQFF	TGCGCCAGCAGCCAGGACAGAGGGTTGGACAATGAGCAGTTCTTC
few	TRBJ1-5	TRBD1	TRBV6-5	CASSAGDRGYQPQHF	TGTGCCAGCAGTGCCGGGGACAGGGGCTACCAGCCCCAGCATTTT
NA	TRBJ1-4	TRBD1	TRBV4-3	CASSQDRDRLATNEKLFF	TGCGCCAGCAGCCAAGATCGGGACAGGTTGGCAACTAATGAAAAACTGTTTTTT
once	TRBJ1-3	NA	TRBV7-2	CASSFGQGKGNTIYF	TGTGCCAGCAGCTTCGGCCAGGGAAAGGGAAACACCATATATTTT
NA	TRBJ1-1	NA	TRBV11-2	CASSRLSGGGTEAFF	TGTGCCAGCAGCCGGTTGTCGGGTGGTGGGACTGAAGCTTTCTTT
NA	TRBJ2-3	TRBD2	TRBV6-5	CASRGSGRAQDTQYF	TGTGCCAGCAGGGGTAGCGGGAGGGCCCAAGATACGCAGTATTTT
NA	TRBJ1-1	TRBD1	TRBV5-4	CASSPPPGTGGAAEAFF	TGTGCCAGCAGCCCCCCTCCCGGGACAGGGGGCGCCGCTGAAGCTTTCTTT
NA	TRBJ1-1	NA	TRBV7-9	CSSSLRHRALLNTEAFF	TGTTCCAGCAGCTTACGGCACAGGGCGCTTCTGAACACTGAAGCTTTCTTT
few	TRBJ1-5	NA	TRBV6-1	CASSEQGNQPQHF	TGTGCCAGCAGTGAACAGGGCAATCAGCCCCAGCATTTT
NA	TRBJ1-4	TRBD1	TRBV7-9	CASSRRDRAEATNEKLFF	TGTGCCAGCAGCCGCCGGGACAGGGCGGAGGCAACTAATGAAAAACTGTTTTTT
NA	TRBJ2-3	TRBD2	TRBV5-1	CASSPWGAIAGGTDTQYF	TGCGCCAGCAGCCCTTGGGGGGCAATAGCGGGGGGCACAGATACGCAGTATTTT
NA	TRBJ2-5	TRBD1	TRBV6-1	CASSERDRGIQETQYF	TGTGCCAGCAGTGAAAGGGACAGGGGGATTCAAGAGACCCAGTACTTC
NA	TRBJ2-2	TRBD1	TRBV5-1	CASSPRTGAPGELFF	TGCGCCAGCAGCCCCCGGACAGGGGCCCCCGGGGAGCTGTTTTTT
NA	TRBJ2-7	NA	TRBV5-5	CASSFHRLRYEQYF	TGTGCCAGCAGCTTTCACAGGCTAAGGTACGAGCAGTACTTC
NA	TRBJ1-5	TRBD1	TRBV4-3	CASSQERDRHQPQHF	TGCGCCAGCAGCCAAGAAAGGGACAGGCATCAGCCCCAGCATTTT
NA	TRBJ2-1	TRBD2	TRBV7-7	CASSPVAGGYNEQFF	TGTGCTAGCAGCCCGGTAGCGGGGGGATACAATGAGCAGTTCTTC
NA	TRBJ1-1	TRBD1	TRBV10-3	CAISEGQVETEAFF	TGTGCCATCAGTGAGGGACAGGTAGAGACTGAAGCTTTCTTT
NA	TRBJ1-4	NA	TRBV29-1	CSVGGDLESPNEKLFF	TGCAGCGTCGGGGGGGATTTGGAGTCCCCTAATGAAAAACTGTTTTTT
NA	TRBJ1-1	TRBD1	TRBV2	CASSEVDRWGAAFF	TGTGCCAGCAGTGAGGTGGACAGGTGGGGGGCAGCTTTCTTT
NA	TRBJ1-4	NA	TRBV15	CATSRGLTQGTEKLFF	TGTGCCACCAGCAGAGGATTAACCCAGGGGACTGAAAAACTGTTTTTT
NA	TRBJ1-2	NA	TRBV10-3	CAISESPLNRQDYGYTF	TGTGCCATCAGTGAGTCGCCCCTTAATAGACAGGACTATGGCTACACCTTC
NA	TRBJ2-2	NA	TRBV14	CASSQELGATTGELFF	TGTGCCAGCAGCCAAGAGTTGGGGGCTACCACCGGGGAGCTGTTTTTT
NA	TRBJ1-3	TRBD1	TRBV30	CAWGDRNTIYF	TGTGCCTGGGGGGACAGGAACACCATATATTTT
NA	TRBJ1-1	NA	TRBV7-9	CASSGWNTEAFF	TGTGCCAGCAGCGGCTGGAACACTGAAGCTTTCTTT
NA	TRBJ1-1	NA	TRBV7-3	CASSLDRNTEAFF	TGTGCCAGCAGCTTGGACAGAAACACTGAAGCTTTCTTT
NA	TRBJ1-5	TRBD1	TRBV7-8	CASSPERTGYQPQHF	TGTGCCAGCAGCCCGGAGAGGACAGGGTATCAGCCCCAGCATTTT
NA	TRBJ1-5	NA	TRBV19	CASSTQGNQPQHF	TGTGCCAGTAGTACCCAGGGCAATCAGCCCCAGCATTTT
NA	TRBJ2-1	NA	TRBV2	CAAIGGYNEQFF	TGTGCCGCTATAGGAGGCTACAATGAGCAGTTCTTC
NA	TRBJ1-1	TRBD1	TRBV30	CAWSGNRDSPEAFF	TGTGCCTGGAGTGGTAACCGGGACAGCCCTGAAGCTTTCTTT
NA	TRBJ1-1	NA	TRBV4-3	CASSPTSYNTEAFF	TGCGCCAGCAGTCCAACGAGCTATAACACTGAAGCTTTCTTT
NA	TRBJ1-5	NA	TRBV6-4	CASSDPGQSNQPQHF	TGTGCCAGCAGTGACCCTGGACAGAGCAATCAGCCCCAGCATTTT
NA	TRBJ1-1	NA	TRBV10-3	CAISESPGVNTEAFF	TGTGCCATCAGTGAGTCACCAGGTGTGAACACTGAAGCTTTCTTT
NA	TRBJ2-2	TRBD1	TRBV6-1	CASSEGTGAGELFF	TGTGCCAGCAGTGAAGGGACAGGGGCCGGGGAGCTGTTTTTT
NA	TRBJ2-3	NA	TRBV28	CASSYNTDTQYF	TGTGCCAGCAGTTACAACACAGATACGCAGTATTTT
once	TRBJ1-1	TRBD1	TRBV7-9	CSSSLHLGTGRTEAFF	TGTTCCAGCAGCTTACACCTGGGGACAGGGAGGACTGAAGCTTTCTTT
NA	TRBJ1-5	TRBD1	TRBV10-2	CASSFTGDPNQPQHF	TGCGCCAGCAGCTTCACAGGGGATCCTAATCAGCCCCAGCATTTT
NA	TRBJ2-1	NA	TRBV7-2	CASRGSGYNEQFF	TGTGCCAGCAGAGGTTCAGGGTACAATGAGCAGTTCTTC
NA	TRBJ2-2	NA	TRBV6-4	CASGERTHTGELFF	TGTGCCAGCGGTGAAAGGACTCACACCGGGGAGCTGTTTTTT
NA	TRBJ1-5	NA	TRBV7-2	CASSWTANNQPQHF	TGTGCCAGCAGCTGGACAGCCAATAATCAGCCCCAGCATTTT
NA	TRBJ1-4	TRBD1	TRBV6-5	CASSPGTGGREKLFF	TGTGCCAGCAGTCCTGGGACAGGGGGCAGAGAAAAACTGTTTTTT
once	TRBJ1-4	NA	TRBV6-1	CASTLGAGAVEKLFF	TGTGCCAGCACCCTGGGTGCAGGGGCTGTTGAAAAACTGTTTTTT
few	TRBJ2-3	NA	TRBV25-1	CASTSGQGETDTQYF	TGTGCCAGCACCTCCGGGCAGGGTGAAACAGATACGCAGTATTTT
NA	TRBJ1-2	NA	TRBV6-6	CASSYVGTRIIYGYTF	TGTGCCAGCAGTTACGTCGGGACAAGAATTATCTATGGCTACACCTTC
NA	TRBJ2-5	NA	TRBV1	CTSSHRDRETQYF	TGCACCAGCAGCCACAGGGATAGAGAGACCCAGTACTTC
NA	TRBJ1-3	TRBD1	TRBV10-3	CAISERSGQGFGNTIYF	TGTGCCATCAGTGAGCGGTCGGGACAGGGGTTTGGAAACACCATATATTTT
NA	TRBJ1-4	TRBD1	TRBV5-1	CASSAHRGPEEKLFF	TGCGCCAGCAGCGCCCACAGGGGGCCCGAGGAAAAACTGTTTTTT
NA	TRBJ2-1	TRBD2	TRBV9	CASSVEGLAGANSYNEQFF	TGTGCCAGCAGCGTAGAGGGATTAGCGGGAGCCAACTCCTACAATGAGCAGTTCTTC